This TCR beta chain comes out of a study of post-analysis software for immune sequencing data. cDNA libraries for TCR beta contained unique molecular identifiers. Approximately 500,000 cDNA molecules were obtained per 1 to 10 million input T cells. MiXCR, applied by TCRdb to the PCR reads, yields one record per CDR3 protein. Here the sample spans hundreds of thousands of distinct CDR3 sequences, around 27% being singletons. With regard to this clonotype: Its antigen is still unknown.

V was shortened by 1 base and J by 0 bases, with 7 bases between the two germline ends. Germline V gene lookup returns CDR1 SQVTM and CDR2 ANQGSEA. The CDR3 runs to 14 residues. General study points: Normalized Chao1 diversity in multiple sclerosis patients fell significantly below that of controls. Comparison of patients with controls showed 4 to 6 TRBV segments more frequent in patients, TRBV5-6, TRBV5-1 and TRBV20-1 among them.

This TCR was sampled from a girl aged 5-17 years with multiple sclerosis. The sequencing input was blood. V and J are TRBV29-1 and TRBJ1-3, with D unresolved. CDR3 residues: CSVEAAGSGNTIYF. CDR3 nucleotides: TGCAGCGTTGAAGCCGCAGGCTCTGGAAACACCATATATTTT. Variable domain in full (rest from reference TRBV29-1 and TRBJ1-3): SAVISQKPSRDICQRGTSLTIQCQVDSQVTMMFWYRQQPGQSLTLIATANQGSEATYESGFVIDKFPISRPNLTFSTLTVSNMSPEDSSIYLCSVEAAGSGNTIYFGEGSWLTVV.